A single sample gave rise to the 29 T cell receptor beta chains below, sequenced in a study of blood T cell repertoires in COVID-19. Only in-frame clones appear in the TCRdb table, and some are missing; sequencing was by immunoSEQ multiplex PCR. The sample consists of tens of thousands of clones, about 87% of them appearing once. Material for sequencing was peripheral blood. These receptors were obtained from a human donor with active COVID-19. The donor label of this sample is uncertain.

The chain employs TRBV7-3 and TRBJ2-3, with D possibly TRBD1 on 5 matching bases. The CDR3 is 13 residues long. Trimming took 4 bases from V and 8 from J, leaving 13 bases between them. Germline CDR1 and CDR2: SGHTA and FQGTGA. The CDR3: CASSSAPQGTQYF. The CDR3 DNA reads TGTGCCAGCAGCTCCGCCCCGCAGGGTACGCAGTATTTT. The full variable domain, completed using reference TRBV7-3 and TRBJ2-3, is GAGVSQTPSNKVTEKGKYVELRCDPISGHTALYWYRQSLGQGPEFLIYFQGTGAADDSGLPNDRFFAVRPEGSVSTLKIQRTERGDSAVYLCASSSAPQGTQYFGPGTRLTVL.

The chain joins TRBV10-1 to TRBJ2-3; 8 bases line up with TRBD1. J lost 6 bases, V lost 0 bases, and 5 bases had no gene match. The CDR3 loop spans 15 amino acids. Germline assignment: CDR1 WNHNN and CDR2 SYGVQD (reference sequence). The CDR3 region has the DNA TGCGCCAGCAGTGAGTCCCAGGGGGCGGGTGATACGCAGTATTTT. This codes for CASSESQGAGDTQYF.

The chain is built from TRBV3-1 (or the pseudogene TRBV3-2) and TRBJ2-2, with 8 bases that match TRBD2. The V gene's germline CDR1 is LGHDT and CDR2 YNNKEL (reference sequence). V dropped 6 bases and J dropped 3; count of bases not matched to a gene: 6. CDR3 size: 15 residues. This CDR3 reads CASRGLGGDTGELFF. CDR3 bases: TGTGCCAGCAGGGGACTCGGGGGGGACACCGGGGAGCTGTTTTTT.

This chain links TRBV28 with TRBJ1-1; D is perhaps TRBD1 (6 bases). The length of the CDR3 is 15 residues. Trimming removed 8 bases at V and 0 bases at J, with 16 bases between. Germline CDR1 is MDHEN and CDR2 is SYDVKM. In DNA form, the CDR3 reads TGTGCCAGCCCTCCGGGGGGGGGCTTGAACACTGAAGCTTTCTTT. Translated: CASPPGGGLNTEAFF.

The chain carries TRBV6-2 or TRBV6-3 and TRBJ2-5, with D perhaps matching TRBD2 (6 bases). The length of the CDR3 is 20 residues. V was shortened by 2 bases and J by 1 base, with 26 bases between the two germline ends. Germline-derived CDR1 and CDR2 are MNHEY and SVGEGT. This chain's CDR3 is CASSYPPQLRGGVRQETQYF. In nucleotides, the CDR3 is TGTGCCAGCAGTTACCCCCCCCAGTTGCGGGGCGGGGTTCGCCAAGAGACCCAGTACTTC.

The V and J genes are TRBV11-3 and TRBJ2-1; 10 bases align to TRBD2. The V gene end was trimmed by 0 bases and the J gene end by 7 bases; junction bases not matched to a gene: 3. From germline, CDR1 is SGHNT and CDR2 YENEEA. The CDR3 covers 15 residues. CDR3 coding DNA: TGTGCCAGCAGCTTAGAACTAGCGGGGTTAAATGAGCAGTTCTTC. Its translation: CASSLELAGLNEQFF.

The rearrangement uses TRBV10-1 and TRBJ2-3; D might be TRBD1 (6 bases). The V and J ends lost 8 bases and 6 bases respectively, with 12 bases between them. The CDR3 spans 12 residues. Germline CDR1 and CDR2: WNHNN and SYGVQD (reference sequence). CDR3 protein: CASGLRGDTQYF. For the CDR3, the DNA is TGCGCCAGCGGGCTCAGGGGCGATACGCAGTATTTT.

The chain carries TRBV19 and TRBJ1-2, with a tentative D call TRBD1 (5 bases). Trimming took off 0 bases at V and 1 base at J, with 12 bases between the two ends. Looked up from germline, CDR1 is LNHDA and CDR2 is SQIVND (reference sequence). The CDR3 consists of 16 residues. Here the CDR3 reads CASSIDGGDGNYGYTF. DNA of the CDR3: TGTGCCAGTAGTATAGATGGCGGGGACGGTAACTATGGCTACACCTTC. The variable domain in full, with the rest retrieved from reference TRBV19 and TRBJ1-2, is DGGITQSPKYLFRKEGQNVTLSCEQNLNHDAMYWYRQDPGQGLRLIYYSQIVNDFQKGDIAEGYSVSREKKESFPLTVTSAQKNPTAFYLCASSIDGGDGNYGYTFGSGTRLTVV.

The chain recombines TRBV27 with TRBJ2-1; 12 nucleotides agree with TRBD2. Germline V gene lookup returns CDR1 MNHEY and CDR2 SMNVEV (reference sequence). The CDR3 covers 14 residues. J was trimmed by 7 bases and V by 7 bases; bases with no gene match: 5. CDR3 in amino acids: CASTGTSGRNEQFF. CDR3 DNA sequence: TGTGCCAGCACTGGGACTAGCGGGCGAAATGAGCAGTTCTTC.

The chain recombines TRBV18 with TRBJ2-1; TRBD1 might be the D (8 bases). V was pared by 6 bases and J by 2 bases, with 20 bases between. The CDR3 length is 17 residues. CDR1 KGHSH and CDR2 LQKENI come from the germline V gene. The CDR3 sequence: CASSYNLQGGTYNEQFF. CDR3 bases: TGTGCCAGCTCCTACAACCTACAGGGGGGGACCTACAATGAGCAGTTCTTC.

The chain carries TRBV9 and TRBJ2-7, with 11 bases aligning to TRBD1. The CDR3 totals 14 residues. Germline-derived CDR1 and CDR2 are SGDLS and YYNGEE. V dropped 4 bases and J dropped 5; count of bases not matched to a gene: 5. This chain's CDR3 is CASSLGQGVHEQYF. The CDR3 bases are TGTGCCAGCAGCTTGGGACAGGGGGTCCACGAGCAGTACTTC.

This clone was picked up a small number of times. The chain links TRBV27 to TRBJ1-5, with 9 bases identical to TRBD1. The CDR3 has 17 residues. CDR1 and CDR2 (germline): MNHEY, SMNVEV (reference sequence). J lost 3 bases, V lost 5 bases, and 11 bases had no gene match. The CDR3 bases are TGTGCCAGCAGTCCCGGACAGGGGCTGCCAGTCAATCAGCCCCAGCATTTT. Translating it yields CASSPGQGLPVNQPQHF.

The CDR3 loop reads CASSPTSGIYNEQFF. CDR3 bases: TGTGCCAGCTCACCCACTAGCGGGATATACAATGAGCAGTTCTTC. The chain combines TRBV18 with TRBJ2-1, with TRBD2 matching 10 bases. Germline CDR1 and CDR2: KGHSH and LQKENI. The CDR3 consists of 15 residues. Trimming at V came to 3 bases and at J to 4 bases, leaving 3 bases not matched to a gene.

This clone came up once. The rearrangement links TRBV5-4 to TRBJ2-5, with TRBD1 matching over 10 bases. With 7 bases clipped from V and 5 bases from J, the junction kept 8 bases outside the gene matches. This CDR3 region has 14 residues. Germline assignment: CDR1 SGHNT and CDR2 YYREEE (reference sequence). The CDR3 here is CASGRTGGTETQYF. DNA of the CDR3: TGTGCCAGCGGAAGGACAGGGGGGACGGAGACCCAGTACTTC. The full variable domain, its missing parts supplied by reference TRBV5-4 and TRBJ2-5, is ETGVTQSPTHLIKTRGQQVTLRCSSQSGHNTVSWYQQALGQGPQFIFQYYREEENGRGNFPPRFSGLQFPNYSSELNVNALELDDSALYLCASGRTGGTETQYFGPGTRLLVL.

V and J are TRBV5-4 and TRBJ2-5; 14 positions match TRBD2. The junction had 6 bases not matched to a gene; V was cut back by 4 bases and J by 4 bases. Germline V lookup: CDR1 SGHNT, CDR2 YYREEE (reference sequence). There are 16 residues in the CDR3. Written as DNA, the CDR3 is TGTGCCAGCAGCGGACTAGCGGGAGGCCAGGGAGAGACCCAGTACTTC. Encoded protein: CASSGLAGGQGETQYF.

V usage is TRBV20-1 and J usage is TRBJ2-1, with unresolved D. The CDR3 has 10 amino acids. Germline CDR1 DFQATT, CDR2 SNEGSKA (reference sequence). V shed 5 bases and J shed 9 bases, with 8 bases lying between them. The DNA for the CDR3 is TGCAGTGCTGCCAGAGGTGAGCAGTTCTTC. This codes for CSAARGEQFF.

The chain carries TRBV18 and TRBJ2-3; 10 bases line up with TRBD2. V shed 3 bases and J 5 bases; nucleotides not matched to a gene: 5. Germline CDR1 is KGHSH and CDR2 is LQKENI. This CDR3 is built from 15 residues. The CDR3 loop reads CASSPILAGRDTQYF. Written as DNA, the CDR3 is TGTGCCAGCTCACCCATACTAGCGGGAAGAGATACGCAGTATTTT.

The chain recombines TRBV10-3 with TRBJ1-6, with 8 bases lining up with TRBD1. V gave up 3 bases and J gave up 7 bases; unmatched junction bases: 8. From germline, CDR1 is ENHRY and CDR2 SYGVKD. The CDR3 is 16 amino acids. CDR3 in DNA: TGTGCCATCAGTGAAGTTGGGACAGGCCAGAATTCACCCCTCCACTTT. Translated, it gives CAISEVGTGQNSPLHF.

The rearrangement joins TRBV7-8 to TRBJ1-2, with TRBD1 matching over 7 bases. CDR3 length: 16 amino acids. Germline V gene data show CDR1 as SGHVS and CDR2 as FQNEAQ. Trimming cost V 1 base and J 0 bases; bases outside gene matches: 5. The CDR3, as DNA: TGTGCCAGCAGCTTAGGTAGGGGGACAGCTAACTATGGCTACACCTTC. It yields the protein CASSLGRGTANYGYTF.

This chain links TRBV5-6 with TRBJ2-7; TRBD2 matches 7 bases. Germline CDR1 reads SGHDT; CDR2 reads YYEEEE. The junction had 5 bases not matched to a gene; V was cut back by 0 bases and J by 5 bases. The CDR3 runs to 14 residues. The CDR3 bases are TGTGCCAGCAGCTTGGGGACTAGTCTGCACGAGCAGTACTTC. It specifies CASSLGTSLHEQYF.

The chain uses TRBV9 and TRBJ1-2; 7 bases are a match to TRBD1. V dropped 1 base and J dropped 4; count of bases not matched to a gene: 7. Germline V gene lookup returns CDR1 SGDLS and CDR2 YYNGEE. The CDR3 is 15 amino acids. The CDR3 is CASSVKGQSSYGYTF. DNA for the CDR3: TGTGCCAGCAGCGTAAAGGGACAGTCTAGCTATGGCTACACCTTC.

The chain combines TRBV5-1 with TRBJ1-2, with 10 bases matching TRBD1. V gave up 3 bases and J gave up 5 bases; unmatched junction bases: 13. Per the germline V gene, CDR1 is SGHRS and CDR2 is YFSETQ. This CDR3 is 17 amino acids long. CDR3 residues: CASSSYVPGQGLYGYTF. The CDR3 coding sequence is TGCGCCAGCAGCTCCTACGTCCCGGGACAGGGGTTGTATGGCTACACCTTC.

The chain carries TRBV15 and TRBJ2-7; weak D call: TRBD2 (6 bases). The CDR3 loop spans 13 amino acids. Per the germline V gene, CDR1 is LNHNV and CDR2 is YYDKDF (reference sequence). Trimming pared 1 base from V and 4 bases from J, leaving 8 bases between. The CDR3, as DNA: TGTGCCACCAGCAGAGTGGCGGGGTACGAGCAGTACTTC. Residues: CATSRVAGYEQYF.

This clone was seen once. This chain joins TRBV29-1 and TRBJ2-6; TRBD1 aligns across 7 bases. Per germline, CDR1 SQVTM and CDR2 ANQGSEA. The CDR3 is made up of 16 amino acids. Trimming at V came to 4 bases and at J to 0 bases, leaving 6 bases not matched to a gene. CDR3 sequence: CSVGDRAISGANVLTF. The CDR3, as DNA: TGCAGCGTTGGTGACAGGGCCATCTCTGGGGCCAACGTCCTGACTTTC.

The rearrangement joins TRBV4-3 to TRBJ1-5; 8 nucleotides agree with TRBD1. V lost 0 bases and J lost 6; bases outside the gene matches: 4. Germline-derived CDR1 and CDR2 are LGHNA and YSLEER. There are 15 residues in the CDR3. The CDR3 DNA follows: TGCGCCAGCAGCCAAGATCCAGGGGGCGTTCAGCCCCAGCATTTT. Amino acid sequence: CASSQDPGGVQPQHF.

V is TRBV9 and J is TRBJ2-3; 9 positions match TRBD2. CDR1 and CDR2 from the germline V gene are SGDLS and YYNGEE. V lost 4 bases, J lost 2 bases, and 11 bases stayed unmatched. The CDR3 runs 17 residues. CDR3 amino acids: CASSTTQLAGYTDTQYF. CDR3 DNA: TGTGCCAGCAGCACTACCCAACTAGCGGGTTACACAGATACGCAGTATTTT.

The chain uses TRBV6-1 and TRBJ1-2; 9 bases are a match to TRBD1. In germline, CDR1 is MNHNS, CDR2 SASEGT. V was clipped by 2 bases and J by 4 bases; unmatched bases: 5. This CDR3 spans 15 amino acids. The CDR3 loop reads CASSELDRGPYGYTF. The CDR3 coding sequence is TGTGCCAGCAGTGAACTGGACAGGGGCCCCTATGGCTACACCTTC.

The V call is TRBV6-4, the J call TRBJ1-1, with 9 bases matching TRBD1. This CDR3 comprises 17 residues. V gave up 7 bases and J gave up 4 bases; unmatched junction bases: 16. The germline V gene has CDR1 MRHNA and CDR2 SNTAGT. This CDR3 reads CASNLLDRGGRATEAFF. The CDR3 bases are TGTGCCAGCAACCTTCTGGACAGGGGAGGTAGGGCCACTGAAGCTTTCTTT.

This chain joins TRBV30 and TRBJ2-6; TRBD1 is a possible D gene (5 bases). Trimming shortened V by 1 base and J by 0 bases, and 13 bases separated the two germline ends. Germline assignment: CDR1 GTSNPN and CDR2 SVGIG (reference sequence). The CDR3 is 17 amino acids. This chain's CDR3 is CAWSAGLVSSGANVLTF. Written as DNA, the CDR3 is TGTGCCTGGAGTGCAGGGTTGGTAAGCTCTGGGGCCAACGTCCTGACTTTC.